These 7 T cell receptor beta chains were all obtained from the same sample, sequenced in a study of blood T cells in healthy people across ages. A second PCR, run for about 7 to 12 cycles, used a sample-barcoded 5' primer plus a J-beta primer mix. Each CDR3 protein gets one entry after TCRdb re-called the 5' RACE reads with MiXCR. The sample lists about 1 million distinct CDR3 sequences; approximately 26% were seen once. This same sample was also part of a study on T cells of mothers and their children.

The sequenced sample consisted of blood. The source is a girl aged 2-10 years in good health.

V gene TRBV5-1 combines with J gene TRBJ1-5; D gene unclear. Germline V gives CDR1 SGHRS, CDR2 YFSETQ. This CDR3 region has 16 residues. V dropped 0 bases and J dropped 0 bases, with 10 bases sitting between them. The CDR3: CASSLGSWGSNQPQHF. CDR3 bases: TGCGCCAGCAGCTTGGGGTCTTGGGGTAGCAATCAGCCCCAGCATTTT. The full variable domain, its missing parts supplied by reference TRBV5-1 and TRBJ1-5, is KAGVTQTPRYLIKTRGQQVTLSCSPISGHRSVSWYQQTPGQGLQFLFEYFSETQRNKGNFPGRFSGRQFSNSRSEMNVSTLELGDSALYLCASSLGSWGSNQPQHFGDGTRLSIL.

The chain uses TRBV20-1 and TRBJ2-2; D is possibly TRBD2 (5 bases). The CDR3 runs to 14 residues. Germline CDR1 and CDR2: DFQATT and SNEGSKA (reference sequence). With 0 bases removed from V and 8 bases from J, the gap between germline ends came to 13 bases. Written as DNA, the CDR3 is TGCAGTGCTAGAGATTTGGGAGAACGGGGGGAGCTGTTTTTT. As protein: CSARDLGERGELFF.

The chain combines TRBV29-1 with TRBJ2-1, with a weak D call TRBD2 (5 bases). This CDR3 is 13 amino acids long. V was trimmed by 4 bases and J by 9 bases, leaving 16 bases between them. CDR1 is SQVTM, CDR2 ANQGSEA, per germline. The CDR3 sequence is CSVGRGQDAEQFF. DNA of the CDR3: TGCAGCGTTGGGAGAGGGCAGGATGCTGAGCAGTTCTTC.

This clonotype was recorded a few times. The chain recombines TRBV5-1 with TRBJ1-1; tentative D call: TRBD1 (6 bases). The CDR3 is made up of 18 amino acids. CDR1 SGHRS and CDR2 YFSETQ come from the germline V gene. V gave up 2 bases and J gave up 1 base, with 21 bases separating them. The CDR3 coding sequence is TGCGCCAGCAGCTTTAAGGTCGGAGGGGACATTAGGAACACTGAAGCTTTCTTT. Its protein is CASSFKVGGDIRNTEAFF.

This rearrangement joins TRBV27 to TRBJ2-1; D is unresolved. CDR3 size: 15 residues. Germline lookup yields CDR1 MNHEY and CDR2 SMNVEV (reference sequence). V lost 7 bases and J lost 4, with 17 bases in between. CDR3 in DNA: TGTGCCAGCACCCGGGTCCAAAATCCATACAATGAGCAGTTCTTC. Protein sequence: CASTRVQNPYNEQFF.

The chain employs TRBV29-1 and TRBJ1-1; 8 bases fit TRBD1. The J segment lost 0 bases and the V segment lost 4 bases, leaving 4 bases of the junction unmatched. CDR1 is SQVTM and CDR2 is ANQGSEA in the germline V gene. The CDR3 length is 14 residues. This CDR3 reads CSVGQGRMNTEAFF. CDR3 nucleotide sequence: TGCAGCGTTGGACAGGGGAGGATGAACACTGAAGCTTTCTTT.

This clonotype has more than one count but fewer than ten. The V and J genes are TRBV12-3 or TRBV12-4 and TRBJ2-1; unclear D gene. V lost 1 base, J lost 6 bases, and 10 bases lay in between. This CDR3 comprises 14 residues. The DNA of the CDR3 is TGTGCCAGCAGTTTAGGTGGAGTGTCCAATGAGCAGTTCTTC. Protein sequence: CASSLGGVSNEQFF.